The 11 T cell receptor beta chains presented below share a single source sample, sequenced in a study of shared clonotypes between healthy human individuals. Terminally differentiated effector memory CD45RA+ cells were left out of the naive CD8 fraction, which was CD45RO-negative and positively selected for CCR7. The protocol was immunoSEQ multiplex PCR, while the TCRdb copy is restricted to in-frame clones and leaves out a portion. The data contain approximately 840,000 clones, roughly 96% of them seen just once; the ten biggest clones take up less than 0.25%. The sample consisted of naive CD8+ T cells sorted from blood. These receptors were collected from a man aged 25 to 40 in good health.

The chain uses TRBV4-3 and TRBJ2-7, with unresolved D. The CDR3 totals 14 residues. V lost 11 bases and J 3 bases, leaving 20 bases between the germline ends. Per germline, CDR1 LGHNA and CDR2 YSLEER. The CDR3 protein is CALRLEGDLYEQYF. The CDR3 DNA reads TGCGCCTTAAGGTTGGAAGGTGACCTCTACGAGCAGTACTTC.

This clone was counted once. The chain recombines TRBV27 with TRBJ2-3, with TRBD2 identical over 9 bases. Germline-derived CDR1 and CDR2 are MNHEY and SMNVEV (reference sequence). V shed 3 bases, J shed 0 bases, and the junction held 4 bases outside the gene matches. This CDR3 comprises 16 residues. CDR3 sequence reads: CASSFLAGDSTDTQYF. CDR3 DNA sequence: TGTGCCAGCAGTTTCTTAGCGGGAGACAGCACAGATACGCAGTATTTT.

J is TRBJ2-2 and V is TRBV7-9, with TRBD2 matching 15 bases. Losses at the gene ends were 5 bases for V and 1 base for J; bases not matched to a gene: 2. The CDR3 contains 17 residues. In germline, CDR1 is SEHNR, CDR2 FQNEAQ (reference sequence). The CDR3: CASSGGLAGGNTGELFF. CDR3 in DNA: TGTGCCAGCAGCGGGGGACTAGCGGGAGGGAACACCGGGGAGCTGTTTTTT.

DNA of the CDR3: TGTGCCTGGAGCGAAACTCCGGGACAGGGGGTTTCCCATCTTGGTCAGCCCCAGCATTTT. It codes for CAWSETPGQGVSHLGQPQHF. The genes are TRBV30 and TRBJ1-5, with 11 bases lining up with TRBD1. The CDR3 runs to 20 residues. V was pared by 3 bases and J by 6 bases, with 22 bases of the junction left unmatched. From germline, CDR1 is GTSNPN and CDR2 SVGIG (reference sequence).

The CDR3, as DNA: TGTGCCAGCAGCTTCCGGGACAGGGGGTCCGGGGAGCTGTTTTTT. Protein: CASSFRDRGSGELFF. The rearrangement joins TRBV7-9 to TRBJ2-2; TRBD1 agrees at 11 bases. Losses at the gene ends were 3 bases for V and 6 bases for J; bases not matched to a gene: 3. The germline V gene has CDR1 SEHNR and CDR2 FQNEAQ (reference sequence). There are 15 residues in the CDR3.

V usage is TRBV11-2 and J usage is TRBJ2-3; D unclear. Germline CDR1 SGHAT, CDR2 FQNNGV. V lost 5 bases, J lost 2 bases, and 14 bases lay in between. This CDR3 region has 15 residues. In DNA form, the CDR3 reads TGTGCCAGCAGCCCACACTTGCGAAACACAGATACGCAGTATTTT. Residues: CASSPHLRNTDTQYF.

The chain links TRBV5-4 to TRBJ2-5, with a tentative D call TRBD2 (5 bases). The ends were cut back, 1 base at V and 2 bases at J, with 12 bases in the middle. This CDR3 has 15 residues. Germline lookup yields CDR1 SGHNT and CDR2 YYREEE (reference sequence). The CDR3 DNA follows: TGTGCCAGCAGCTTGAGTTGGGGAGATCAAGAGACCCAGTACTTC. This gives the protein CASSLSWGDQETQYF.

The chain carries TRBV7-9 and TRBJ2-7, with 7 bases that match TRBD1. This CDR3 is 12 amino acids long. Germline trimming cut 8 bases from V and 5 bases from J; bases unmatched to any gene: 6. Germline V gene data show CDR1 as SEHNR and CDR2 as FQNEAQ (reference sequence). This chain's CDR3 is CASARQGNEQYF. The CDR3 bases are TGTGCCAGCGCGAGACAGGGCAACGAGCAGTACTTC.

This clone appeared once. The rearrangement joins TRBV6-1 to TRBJ2-7; D uncertain. CDR1 is MNHNS and CDR2 is SASEGT in the germline V gene. V was clipped by 8 bases and J by 4 bases, with 9 bases between them. This CDR3 has 11 residues. The chain's CDR3 is CASGEPYEQYF. The CDR3 bases are TGTGCCAGCGGGGAACCATACGAGCAGTACTTC.

The chain recombines TRBV9 with TRBJ2-7; no definite D call. The germline CDR1 and CDR2 sequences are SGDLS and YYNGEE. The V end was cut by 2 bases, the J end by 6 bases, with 18 bases between. This CDR3 contains 15 residues. The CDR3 bases are TGTGCCAGCAGCGTTAATACGGCCCCCTGGCGCGAGCAGTACTTC. Its protein product is CASSVNTAPWREQYF.

V usage is TRBV9 and J usage is TRBJ2-5, with 7 bases matching TRBD2. The CDR3 is made up of 16 amino acids. The junction had 6 bases not matched to a gene; V was cut back by 0 bases and J by 1 base. Germline V gives CDR1 SGDLS, CDR2 YYNGEE. DNA of the CDR3: TGTGCCAGCAGCGTAGGGAAGGCGGGAGCCCAAGAGACCCAGTACTTC. The encoded protein is CASSVGKAGAQETQYF.